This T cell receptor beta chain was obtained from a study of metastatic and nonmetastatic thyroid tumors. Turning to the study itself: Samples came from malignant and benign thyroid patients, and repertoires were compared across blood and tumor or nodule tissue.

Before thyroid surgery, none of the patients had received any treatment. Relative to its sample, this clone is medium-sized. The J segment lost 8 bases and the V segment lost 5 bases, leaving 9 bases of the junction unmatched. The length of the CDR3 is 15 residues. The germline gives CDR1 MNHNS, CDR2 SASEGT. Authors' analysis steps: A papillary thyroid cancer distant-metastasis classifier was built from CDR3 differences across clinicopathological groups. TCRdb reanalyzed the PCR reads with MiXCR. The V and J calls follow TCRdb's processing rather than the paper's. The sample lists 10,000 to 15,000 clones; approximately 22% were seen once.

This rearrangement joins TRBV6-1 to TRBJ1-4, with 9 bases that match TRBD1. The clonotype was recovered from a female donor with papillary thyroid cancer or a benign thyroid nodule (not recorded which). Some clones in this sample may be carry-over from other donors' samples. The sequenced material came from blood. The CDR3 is CASSLTDRGFEKLFF. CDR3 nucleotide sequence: TGTGCCAGCAGTTTGACGGACAGGGGATTCGAAAAACTGTTTTTT.